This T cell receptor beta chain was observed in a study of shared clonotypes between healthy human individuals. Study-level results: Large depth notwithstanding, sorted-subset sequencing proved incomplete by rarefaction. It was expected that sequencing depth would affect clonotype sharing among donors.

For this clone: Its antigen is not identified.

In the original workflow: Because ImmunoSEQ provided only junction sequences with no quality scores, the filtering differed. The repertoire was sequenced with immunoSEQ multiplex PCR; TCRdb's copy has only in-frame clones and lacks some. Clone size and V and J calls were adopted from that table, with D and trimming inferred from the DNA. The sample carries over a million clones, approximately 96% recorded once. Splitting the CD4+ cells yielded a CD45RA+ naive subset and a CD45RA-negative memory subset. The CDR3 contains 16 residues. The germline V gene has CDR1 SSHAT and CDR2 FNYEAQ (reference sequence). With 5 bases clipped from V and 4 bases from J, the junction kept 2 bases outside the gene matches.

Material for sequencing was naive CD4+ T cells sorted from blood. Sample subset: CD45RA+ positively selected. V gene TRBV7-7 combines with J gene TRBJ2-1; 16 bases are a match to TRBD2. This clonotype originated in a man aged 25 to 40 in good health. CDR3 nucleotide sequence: TGTGCCAGCAGCCAGGGACTAGCGGGAGGGTACAATGAGCAGTTCTTC. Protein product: CASSQGLAGGYNEQFF.